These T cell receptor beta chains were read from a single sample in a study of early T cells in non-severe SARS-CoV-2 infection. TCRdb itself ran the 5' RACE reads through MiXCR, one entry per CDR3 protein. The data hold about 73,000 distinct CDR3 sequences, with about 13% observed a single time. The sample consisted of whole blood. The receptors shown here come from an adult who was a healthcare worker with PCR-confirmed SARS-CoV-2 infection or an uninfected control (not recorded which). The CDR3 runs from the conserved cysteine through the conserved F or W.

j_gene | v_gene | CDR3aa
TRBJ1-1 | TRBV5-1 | CASSLGGFTEAFF
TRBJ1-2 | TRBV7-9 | CASSLLGQGDGYTF
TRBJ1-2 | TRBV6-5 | CASSYDGRGYTF
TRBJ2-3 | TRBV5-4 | CASSLPRQGAPDTQYF
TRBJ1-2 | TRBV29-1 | CSVGTRGYTF
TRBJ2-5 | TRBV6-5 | CASSWQAPRLVGSQETQYF
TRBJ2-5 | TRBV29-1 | CSVEDPGLAGAHQETQYF
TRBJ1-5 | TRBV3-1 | CASSQLHQPQHF
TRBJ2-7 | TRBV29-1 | CSVAVGGTLNYEQYF
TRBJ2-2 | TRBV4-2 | CASSQPGLAGAGELFF
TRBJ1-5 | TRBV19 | CASSIDQNQPQHF
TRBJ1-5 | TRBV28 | CASVSLNQPQHF
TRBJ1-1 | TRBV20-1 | CSASLAADTEAFF
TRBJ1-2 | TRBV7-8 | CASSGSVGLGYGYTF
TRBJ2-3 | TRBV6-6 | CASTPRSWVTDTQYF
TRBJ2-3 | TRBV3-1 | CASSQGAGGQDTQYF
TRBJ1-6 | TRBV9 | CASSPGAVGSPLHF
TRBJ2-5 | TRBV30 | CAWGDTQGYQETQYF
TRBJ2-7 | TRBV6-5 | CASSYSTSASYEQYF
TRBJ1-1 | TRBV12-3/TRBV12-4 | CASSFLNTEAFF
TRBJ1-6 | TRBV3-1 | CASSHREGPLHF
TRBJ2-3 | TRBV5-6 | CASSPRGLPPTDTQYF
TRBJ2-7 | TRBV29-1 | CSVADPEGEQYF
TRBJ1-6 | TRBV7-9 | CASSHPGPENSPLHF
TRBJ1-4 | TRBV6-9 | CASSCFELCGQFNEKLFF
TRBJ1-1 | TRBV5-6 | CASSLASDSEVFF
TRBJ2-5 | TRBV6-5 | CASSYSLTRITSGETQYF
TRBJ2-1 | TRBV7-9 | CASSTTTSFYEQFF
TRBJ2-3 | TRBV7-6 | CASSLGAGGRTDTQYF
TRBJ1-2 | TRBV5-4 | CASSMDRGGGYTF
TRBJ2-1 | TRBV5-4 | CASSLELNSYNEQFF
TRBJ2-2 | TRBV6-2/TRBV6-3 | CASSRTGIGELFF